The clone carrying this T cell receptor beta chain has ten or more counts. This CDR3 has 16 amino acids. Trimming removed 0 bases at V and 6 bases at J, with 15 bases between. Germline assignment: CDR1 SGDLS and CDR2 YYNGEE. Stated time point: newly diagnosed GD, antithyroid drugs for less than 3 months. PBMC-derived RNA was used for the TCR library. By American Thyroid Association guidelines, Graves' disease was diagnosed in the cohort. Libraries of TCR beta came from iRepertoire HTBI primers plus Arm-PCR of CDR3 regions. TCRdb re-analysed the multiplex PCR reads in MiXCR, keeping a single row per CDR3 protein. In the table there are some 220,000 distinct CDR3 sequences, roughly a fifth of which are singletons. The data belong to a study of regulatory T cells in long-lasting Graves disease. At the level of the study: Freshly diagnosed Graves' patients had used antithyroid drugs for under 3 months.

These data are also associated with another study on T cells in Graves' hyperthyroidism and ophthalmopathy. From that paper: Diagnosis relied on clinical symptoms, serum thyroxine and TRAb, thyroid ultrasound and orbital computed tomography. Most clonotypes that expanded in the thyroid above 0.001 also showed up in blood.

The receptor comes from a woman aged 30 to 39 with Graves disease. The sequences come from peripheral blood mononuclear cells (PBMCs), collected at new diagnosis, from a patient treated with antithyroid drugs. The chain couples TRBV9 to TRBJ2-2; D might be TRBD1 (5 bases). The CDR3 coding sequence is TGTGCCAGCAGCGTAGAACTGACTCAGGGATCCGGGGAGCTGTTTTTT. It is translated as CASSVELTQGSGELFF.